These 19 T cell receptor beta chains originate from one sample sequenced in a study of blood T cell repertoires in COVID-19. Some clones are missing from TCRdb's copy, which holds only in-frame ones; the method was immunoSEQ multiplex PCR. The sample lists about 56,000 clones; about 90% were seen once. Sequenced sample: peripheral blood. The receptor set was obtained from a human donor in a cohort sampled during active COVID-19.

The CDR3, as DNA: TGTGCCAGCAGCGTATCTTCGACAGGGGGCTATGAGCAGTTCTTC. Amino acid sequence: CASSVSSTGGYEQFF. This chain connects TRBV9 to TRBJ2-1, with 10 bases that match TRBD1. V gave up 1 base and J gave up 8 bases; unmatched junction bases: 6. The CDR3 loop spans 15 amino acids. Germline CDR1 is SGDLS and CDR2 is YYNGEE.

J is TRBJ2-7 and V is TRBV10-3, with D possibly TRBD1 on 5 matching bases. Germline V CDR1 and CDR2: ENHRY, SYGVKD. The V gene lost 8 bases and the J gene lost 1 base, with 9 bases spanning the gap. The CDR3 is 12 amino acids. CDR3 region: CAIDSGSYEQYF. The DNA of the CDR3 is TGTGCCATCGACAGTGGGTCCTACGAGCAGTACTTC.

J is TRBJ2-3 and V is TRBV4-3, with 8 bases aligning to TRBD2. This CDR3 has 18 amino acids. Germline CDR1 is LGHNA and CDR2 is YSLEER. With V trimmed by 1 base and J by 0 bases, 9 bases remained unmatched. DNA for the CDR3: TGCGCCAGCAGCCAAGCTCCTCATAGCGGGATGAGCACAGATACGCAGTATTTT. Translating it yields CASSQAPHSGMSTDTQYF.

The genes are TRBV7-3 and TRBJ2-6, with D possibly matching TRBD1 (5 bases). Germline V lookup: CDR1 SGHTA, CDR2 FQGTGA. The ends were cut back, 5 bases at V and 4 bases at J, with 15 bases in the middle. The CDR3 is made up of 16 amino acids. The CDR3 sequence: CASSRQTVPGANVLTF. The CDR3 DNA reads TGTGCCAGCAGCCGCCAGACAGTACCCGGGGCCAACGTCCTGACTTTC.

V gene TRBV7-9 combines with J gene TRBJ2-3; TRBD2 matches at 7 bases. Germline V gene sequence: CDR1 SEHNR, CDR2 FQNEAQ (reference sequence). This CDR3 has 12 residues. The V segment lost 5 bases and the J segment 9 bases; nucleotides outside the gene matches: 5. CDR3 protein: CASSRDYLTQYF. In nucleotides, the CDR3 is TGTGCCAGCAGCCGGGACTACCTCACGCAGTATTTT.

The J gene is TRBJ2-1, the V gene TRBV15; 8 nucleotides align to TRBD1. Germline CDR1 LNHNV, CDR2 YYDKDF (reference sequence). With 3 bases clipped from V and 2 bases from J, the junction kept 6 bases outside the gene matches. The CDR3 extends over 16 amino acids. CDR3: CATSSTGTGAYNEQFF. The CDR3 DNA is TGTGCCACCAGCAGCACCGGGACAGGAGCCTACAATGAGCAGTTCTTC. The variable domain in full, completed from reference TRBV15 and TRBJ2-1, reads DAMVIQNPRYQVTQFGKPVTLSCSQTLNHNVMYWYQQKSSQAPKLLFHYYDKDFNNEADTPDNFQSRRPNTSFCFLDIRSPGLGDTAMYLCATSSTGTGAYNEQFFGPGTRLTVL.

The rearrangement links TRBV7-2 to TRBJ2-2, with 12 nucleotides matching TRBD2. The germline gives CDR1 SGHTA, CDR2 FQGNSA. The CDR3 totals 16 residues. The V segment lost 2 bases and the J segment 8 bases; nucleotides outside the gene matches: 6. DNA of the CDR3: TGTGCCAGCAGCTTAAGGCTAGCGGGGGGGCGTGGGGAGCTGTTTTTT. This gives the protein CASSLRLAGGRGELFF.

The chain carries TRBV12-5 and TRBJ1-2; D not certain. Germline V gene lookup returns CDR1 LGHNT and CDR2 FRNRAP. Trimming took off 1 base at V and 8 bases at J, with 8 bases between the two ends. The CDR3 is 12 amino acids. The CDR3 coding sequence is TGTGCTAGTGGTTTGGAATCCGGGGGCTACACCTTC. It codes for CASGLESGGYTF.

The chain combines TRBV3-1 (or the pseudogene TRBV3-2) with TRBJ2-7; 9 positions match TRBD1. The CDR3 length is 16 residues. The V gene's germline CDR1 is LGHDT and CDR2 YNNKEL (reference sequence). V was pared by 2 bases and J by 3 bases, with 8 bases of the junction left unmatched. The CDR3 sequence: CASSQRPETGGYEQYF. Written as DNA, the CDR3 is TGTGCCAGCAGCCAACGCCCGGAGACAGGGGGCTACGAGCAGTACTTC.

CDR3 sequence (DNA): TGTGCCAGCAGCGTAGCTAGCGGAATAAGAAACATTCAGTACTTC. Translated, it gives CASSVASGIRNIQYF. The chain couples TRBV9 to TRBJ2-4; 7 bases are a match to TRBD2. CDR3 length: 15 residues. The junction had 6 bases not matched to a gene; V was cut back by 0 bases and J by 6 bases. Germline V gene data show CDR1 as SGDLS and CDR2 as YYNGEE.

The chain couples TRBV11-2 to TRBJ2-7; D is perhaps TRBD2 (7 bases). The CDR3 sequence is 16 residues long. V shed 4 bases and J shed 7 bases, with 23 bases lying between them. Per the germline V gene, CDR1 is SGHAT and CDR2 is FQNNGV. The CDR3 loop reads CASSYSRGGAVYEQYF. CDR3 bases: TGTGCCAGCAGCTATTCCCGTGGGGGGGCCGTCTATGAGCAGTACTTC.

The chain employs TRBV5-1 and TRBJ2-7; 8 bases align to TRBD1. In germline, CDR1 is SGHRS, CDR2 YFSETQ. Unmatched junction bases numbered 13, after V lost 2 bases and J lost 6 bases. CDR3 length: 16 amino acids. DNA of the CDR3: TGCGCCAGCAGCTTTGCCCCCCCTGGACAGGGTTTCGAGCAGTACTTC. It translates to CASSFAPPGQGFEQYF.

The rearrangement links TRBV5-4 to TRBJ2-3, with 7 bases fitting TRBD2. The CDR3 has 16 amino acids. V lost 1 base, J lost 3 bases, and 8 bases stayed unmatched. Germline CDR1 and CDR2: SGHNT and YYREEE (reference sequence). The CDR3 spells CASSLPQRGRTDTQYF. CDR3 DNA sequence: TGTGCCAGCAGCTTGCCCCAGCGGGGTAGAACAGATACGCAGTATTTT.

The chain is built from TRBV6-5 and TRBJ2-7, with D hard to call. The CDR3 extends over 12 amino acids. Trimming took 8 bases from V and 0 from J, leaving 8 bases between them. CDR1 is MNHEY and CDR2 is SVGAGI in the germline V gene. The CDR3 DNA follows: TGTGCCAGCGGGCAGGTCTCCTACGAGCAGTACTTC. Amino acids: CASGQVSYEQYF.

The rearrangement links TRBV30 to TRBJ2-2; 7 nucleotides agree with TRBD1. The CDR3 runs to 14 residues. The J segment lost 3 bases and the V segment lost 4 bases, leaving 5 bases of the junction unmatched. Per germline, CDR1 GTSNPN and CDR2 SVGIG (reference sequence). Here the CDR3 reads CAWKGQLDTGELFF. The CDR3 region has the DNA TGTGCCTGGAAGGGACAGTTGGACACCGGGGAGCTGTTTTTT. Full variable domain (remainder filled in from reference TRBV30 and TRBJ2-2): SQTIHQWPATLVQPVGSPLSLECTVEGTSNPNLYWYRQAAGRGLQLLFYSVGIGQISSEVPQNLSASRPQDRQFILSSKKLLLSDSGFYLCAWKGQLDTGELFFGEGSRLTVL.

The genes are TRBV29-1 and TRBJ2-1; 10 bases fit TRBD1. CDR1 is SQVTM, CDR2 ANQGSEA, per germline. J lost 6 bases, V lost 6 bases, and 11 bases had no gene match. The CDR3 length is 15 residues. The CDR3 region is CSVSLGTGAANEQFF. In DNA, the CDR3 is TGCAGCGTCTCCCTCGGGACAGGGGCCGCCAATGAGCAGTTCTTC.

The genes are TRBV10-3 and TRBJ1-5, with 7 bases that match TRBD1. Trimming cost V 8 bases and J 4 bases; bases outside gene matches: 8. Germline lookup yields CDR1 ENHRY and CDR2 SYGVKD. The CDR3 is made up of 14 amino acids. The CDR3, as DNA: TGTGCCATCGCTGACAGGGTGGAAAATCAGCCCCAGCATTTT. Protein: CAIADRVENQPQHF.

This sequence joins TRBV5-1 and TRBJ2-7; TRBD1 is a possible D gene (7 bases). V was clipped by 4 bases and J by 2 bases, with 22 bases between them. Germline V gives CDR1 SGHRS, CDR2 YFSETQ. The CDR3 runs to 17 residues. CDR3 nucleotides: TGCGCCAGCAGCCCCAGGGGGGCAGGCTTCTCGGCCTACGAGCAGTACTTC. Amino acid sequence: CASSPRGAGFSAYEQYF.

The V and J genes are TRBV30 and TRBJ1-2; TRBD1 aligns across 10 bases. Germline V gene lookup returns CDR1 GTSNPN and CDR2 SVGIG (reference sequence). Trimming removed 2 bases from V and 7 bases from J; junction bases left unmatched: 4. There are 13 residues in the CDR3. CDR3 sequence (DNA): TGTGCCTGGAGTCCGGGACAGGGGATTGGCTACACCTTC. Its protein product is CAWSPGQGIGYTF. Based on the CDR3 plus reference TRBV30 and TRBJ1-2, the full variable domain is SQTIHQWPATLVQPVGSPLSLECTVEGTSNPNLYWYRQAAGRGLQLLFYSVGIGQISSEVPQNLSASRPQDRQFILSSKKLLLSDSGFYLCAWSPGQGIGYTFGSGTRLTVV.